The 30 T cell receptor beta chains presented below share a single source sample, sequenced in a study of shared clonotypes between healthy human individuals. Here immunoSEQ multiplex PCR was the method, and the copy in TCRdb shows in-frame clones only, minus some. The sample yields about 2 million clones, roughly 95% seen once. Cells designated naive CD8 were CD45RO-negative and were positively selected for CCR7, with terminally differentiated effector memory CD45RA+ cells excluded. The sample was naive CD8+ T cells sorted from blood. The receptors shown here come from a man younger than 35 in good health.

DNA of the CDR3: TGTGCCAGTAGTATTATAGCGGGAGAGACCCAGTACTTC. As protein: CASSIIAGETQYF. The chain has TRBV19 and TRBJ2-5; the match to TRBD2 covers 7 bases. CDR1 LNHDA and CDR2 SQIVND come from the germline V gene (reference sequence). After removal of 3 bases from V and 4 bases from J, the junction contained 2 bases not matched to a gene. The CDR3 spans 13 residues.

This clone appeared a single time. The J gene is TRBJ2-3, the V gene TRBV6-6; 8 bases align to TRBD1. Trimming cost V 0 bases and J 4 bases; bases outside gene matches: 3. Germline-derived CDR1 and CDR2 are MNHNY and SVGAGI (reference sequence). The CDR3 contains 15 residues. The CDR3 sequence: CASSYSDRVADTQYF. The CDR3 DNA reads TGTGCCAGCAGTTACTCGGACAGGGTTGCAGATACGCAGTATTTT.

The chain carries TRBV7-9 and TRBJ1-2, with no clear D. Germline V gene data show CDR1 as SEHNR and CDR2 as FQNEAQ (reference sequence). The CDR3 spans 16 residues. V lost 1 base to trimming and J lost 4 bases, with 16 bases between them. CDR3 residues: CASSLVSAGSVYGYTF. The CDR3 coding sequence is TGTGCCAGCAGCTTAGTTTCCGCGGGGTCCGTCTATGGCTACACCTTC.

V is TRBV5-6 and J is TRBJ2-3; TRBD1 aligns across 8 bases. The ends lost 3 bases at V and 4 bases at J; junction bases unmatched: 4. Germline V gene lookup returns CDR1 SGHDT and CDR2 YYEEEE. There are 14 residues in the CDR3. CDR3 residues: CASSSQGAPDTQYF. CDR3 DNA: TGTGCCAGCAGCTCTCAGGGGGCCCCAGATACGCAGTATTTT.

A remark on this clone: The sample carries other DNA sequences with the same CDR3. The chain uses TRBV19 and TRBJ2-7; TRBD1 might be the D (5 bases). This CDR3 has 13 amino acids. Per germline, CDR1 LNHDA and CDR2 SQIVND (reference sequence). Trimming left V 5 bases short and J 3 bases short, with 11 bases between. The CDR3 protein is CASSPGHSYEQYF. The CDR3 DNA reads TGTGCCAGTAGTCCTGGACATAGCTACGAGCAGTACTTC.

The chain links TRBV10-3 to TRBJ2-5; 8 bases fit TRBD2. Germline V gives CDR1 ENHRY, CDR2 SYGVKD. The V segment lost 2 bases and the J segment 3 bases; nucleotides outside the gene matches: 5. This CDR3 comprises 15 residues. The CDR3 DNA reads TGTGCCATCAGTGAGACACCGGGACTAGAAGAGACCCAGTACTTC. This codes for CAISETPGLEETQYF.

The gene calls are TRBV7-6 and TRBJ2-5, with 7 positions matching TRBD2. CDR3 length: 18 amino acids. CDR1 is SGHVS, CDR2 FNYEAQ, per germline. J lost 4 bases, V lost 5 bases, and 19 bases had no gene match. The CDR3 here is CASSPHSAPGLVRETQYF. The CDR3 nucleotides read TGTGCCAGCAGCCCCCATAGTGCACCCGGACTAGTCCGAGAGACCCAGTACTTC.

This chain links TRBV27 with TRBJ2-1; 7 bases align to TRBD2. CDR1 is MNHEY, CDR2 SMNVEV, per germline (reference sequence). This CDR3 comprises 16 residues. Trimming at V came to 6 bases and at J to 0 bases, leaving 8 bases not matched to a gene. The CDR3 loop reads CASRGNSGLSYNEQFF. CDR3 sequence (DNA): TGTGCCAGCAGGGGAAATAGCGGGCTCTCCTACAATGAGCAGTTCTTC.

V gene TRBV30 combines with J gene TRBJ2-1; 7 bases map to TRBD1. Germline trimming cut 6 bases from V and 5 bases from J; bases unmatched to any gene: 7. CDR1 is GTSNPN and CDR2 is SVGIG in the germline V gene (reference sequence). This CDR3 region has 13 residues. The CDR3 coding sequence is TGTGCCTGCGGGACAGACTCGGACAATGAGCAGTTCTTC. It codes for CACGTDSDNEQFF.

The V gene is TRBV4-3, the J gene TRBJ2-1; 12 bases align to TRBD2. The CDR3 length is 16 residues. Germline loops: CDR1 LGHNA, CDR2 YSLEER. V trimming: 3 bases; J trimming: 7 bases; junction bases outside the gene matches: 7. CDR3 sequence reads: CASSQPGLAGINEQFF. The DNA for the CDR3 is TGCGCCAGCAGCCAGCCGGGACTAGCGGGCATTAATGAGCAGTTCTTC.

The rearrangement links TRBV21-1 to TRBJ1-6. TRBV21-1 is described as a pseudogene. The CDR3 runs 15 residues. The CDR3 spells CASSRWPEGSSPLHF. The CDR3 coding sequence is TGTGCCAGCAGCCGGTGGCCAGAGGGATCTTCACCCCTCCACTTT.

The chain has TRBV7-8 and TRBJ1-4; D remains unclear. Germline V gene data show CDR1 as SGHVS and CDR2 as FQNEAQ. This CDR3 contains 15 residues. V gave up 4 bases and J gave up 0 bases, with 9 bases separating them. DNA of the CDR3: TGTGCCAGCAGCTCAGTCCCTGCAACTAATGAAAAACTGTTTTTT. As protein: CASSSVPATNEKLFF.

The chain couples TRBV27 to TRBJ2-4; 13 positions agree with TRBD2. The CDR3 is 17 amino acids. Trimming at V came to 3 bases and at J to 6 bases, leaving 8 bases not matched to a gene. CDR1 and CDR2 (germline): MNHEY, SMNVEV (reference sequence). The CDR3 DNA reads TGTGCCAGCAGTTTGGGTACTAGCGGGAGGGCGGGAAACATTCAGTACTTC. Translated: CASSLGTSGRAGNIQYF.

The chain joins TRBV27 to TRBJ1-1; D might be TRBD1 (6 bases). Per germline, CDR1 MNHEY and CDR2 SMNVEV (reference sequence). With 3 bases removed from V and 1 base from J, the gap between germline ends came to 15 bases. The CDR3 loop spans 16 amino acids. CDR3 sequence (DNA): TGTGCCAGCAGTTTTCTGCCAGGGGCAAGGAACACTGAAGCTTTCTTT. Protein sequence: CASSFLPGARNTEAFF.

The chain employs TRBV19 and TRBJ2-7, with TRBD2 identical over 7 bases. Germline V lookup: CDR1 LNHDA, CDR2 SQIVND (reference sequence). V was clipped by 1 base and J by 3 bases; unmatched bases: 9. The CDR3 loop spans 16 amino acids. CDR3 in amino acids: CASSIGVEGGIYEQYF. The CDR3 DNA reads as TGTGCCAGTAGTATAGGAGTTGAGGGAGGGATCTACGAGCAGTACTTC.

The chain employs TRBV27 and TRBJ1-2, with 12 bases aligning to TRBD1. The V segment lost 2 bases and the J segment 5 bases; nucleotides outside the gene matches: 3. This CDR3 contains 15 residues. CDR1 and CDR2 (germline): MNHEY, SMNVEV (reference sequence). The CDR3 is CASSLTGQGAYGYTF. CDR3 nucleotide sequence: TGTGCCAGCAGTTTAACGGGACAGGGGGCTTATGGCTACACCTTC.

This sequence joins TRBV10-1 and TRBJ2-5, with 11 bases matching TRBD2. V lost 2 bases to trimming and J lost 4 bases; unmatched junction nucleotides: 3. The germline V gene encodes CDR1 WNHNN and CDR2 SYGVQD (reference sequence). This CDR3 has 15 amino acids. The CDR3 here is CASSERLAGRETQYF. The CDR3 nucleotides are TGCGCCAGCAGTGAGAGACTAGCGGGAAGAGAGACCCAGTACTTC.

As to this clone: Other DNA variants within this sample encode the same CDR3. The rearrangement uses TRBV6-5 and TRBJ2-1; 9 bases fit TRBD2. Germline V gene sequence: CDR1 MNHEY, CDR2 SVGAGI. CDR3 length: 14 residues. The V gene end was trimmed by 2 bases and the J gene end by 4 bases; junction bases not matched to a gene: 0. CDR3 DNA: TGTGCCAGCAGTTACGCGGGAGGGTACAATGAGCAGTTCTTC. Protein product: CASSYAGGYNEQFF.

This chain connects TRBV13 to TRBJ2-2; 8 nucleotides match TRBD1. Trimming took 4 bases from V and 1 from J; bases not matched to a gene: 5. The germline V gene encodes CDR1 PRHDT and CDR2 FYEKMQ (reference sequence). This CDR3 contains 16 residues. This CDR3 is CASSSEDRENTGELFF. The CDR3 DNA is TGTGCCAGCAGCTCGGAGGACAGGGAGAACACCGGGGAGCTGTTTTTT.

This chain connects TRBV4-1 to TRBJ2-1, with a possible D match to TRBD2 (5 bases). The CDR3 runs to 14 residues. Deletions cut 0 bases from V and 4 bases from J, with 7 bases between. Germline V lookup: CDR1 MGHRA, CDR2 YSYEKL. The CDR3 sequence: CASSQDSEYNEQFF. CDR3 DNA: TGCGCCAGCAGCCAAGATAGCGAATACAATGAGCAGTTCTTC.

The rearrangement uses TRBV9 and TRBJ2-7; D is possibly TRBD1 (6 bases). Trimming pared 0 bases from V and 5 bases from J, leaving 18 bases between. Germline lookup yields CDR1 SGDLS and CDR2 YYNGEE. The CDR3 loop spans 16 amino acids. CDR3: CASSVGLGADANEQYF. The CDR3 nucleotides read TGTGCCAGCAGCGTAGGCTTGGGGGCTGACGCGAACGAGCAGTACTTC.

Only one count was recorded for this clone. This chain joins TRBV6-5 and TRBJ1-2; unclear D gene. Germline loops: CDR1 MNHEY, CDR2 SVGAGI. CDR3 length equals 14 residues. Trimming took off 4 bases at V and 5 bases at J, with 14 bases between the two ends. CDR3 sequence reads: CASSFQEGSYGYTF. CDR3 DNA: TGTGCCAGCAGTTTTCAGGAGGGTTCTTATGGCTACACCTTC.

The chain has TRBV5-6 and TRBJ1-1; 9 nucleotides agree with TRBD1. The CDR3 runs to 14 residues. Germline lookup yields CDR1 SGHDT and CDR2 YYEEEE. V shed 2 bases and J 6 bases; nucleotides not matched to a gene: 5. Here the CDR3 DNA reads TGTGCCAGCAGCTTCGCGACAGGGGGGCCTGAAGCTTTCTTT. Translation: CASSFATGGPEAFF.

The V and J genes are TRBV6-6 and TRBJ1-1, with a tentative D call TRBD1 (5 bases). With 0 bases removed from V and 8 bases from J, the gap between germline ends came to 13 bases. Germline V gene data show CDR1 as MNHNY and CDR2 as SVGAGI (reference sequence). The CDR3 length is 14 residues. For the CDR3, the DNA is TGTGCCAGCAGTTACTCGACAGTTTCGGACGAAGCTTTCTTT. Amino acids: CASSYSTVSDEAFF.

The rearrangement uses TRBV29-1 and TRBJ2-7, with D maybe TRBD1 (5 bases). The ends were cut back, 4 bases at V and 3 bases at J, with 10 bases in the middle. CDR1 is SQVTM, CDR2 ANQGSEA, per germline. The CDR3 is made up of 12 amino acids. CDR3 in amino acids: CSVGWQGYEQYF. CDR3 sequence (DNA): TGCAGCGTTGGATGGCAGGGCTACGAGCAGTACTTC.

V usage is TRBV27 and J usage is TRBJ2-3; 8 positions agree with TRBD1. The V gene end was trimmed by 5 bases and the J gene end by 2 bases; junction bases not matched to a gene: 9. Germline V lookup: CDR1 MNHEY, CDR2 SMNVEV (reference sequence). The CDR3 covers 16 residues. CDR3 DNA: TGTGCCAGCAGTCCCAGGGGGCCCGCCCTCACAGATACGCAGTATTTT. Its translation is CASSPRGPALTDTQYF.

This clone was observed once. This chain links TRBV9 with TRBJ1-5, with 7 bases that match TRBD1. Unmatched junction bases numbered 12, after V lost 0 bases and J lost 0 bases. The CDR3 consists of 19 residues. Germline-derived CDR1 and CDR2 are SGDLS and YYNGEE. CDR3 sequence reads: CASSVAFRQGPYSNQPQHF. CDR3 nucleotides: TGTGCCAGCAGCGTAGCTTTTCGACAGGGACCCTATAGCAATCAGCCCCAGCATTTT.

The rearrangement links TRBV5-6 to TRBJ1-2; 9 bases are a match to TRBD1. This CDR3 contains 15 residues. Germline-derived CDR1 and CDR2 are SGHDT and YYEEEE. J lost 8 bases, V lost 3 bases, and 11 bases had no gene match. CDR3 sequence reads: CASSWGTGTARGYTF. As DNA, the CDR3 is TGTGCCAGCAGCTGGGGGACAGGGACCGCTCGAGGCTACACCTTC.

V is TRBV5-6 and J is TRBJ2-7, with no clear D. Germline V lookup: CDR1 SGHDT, CDR2 YYEEEE. V was shortened by 7 bases and J by 1 base, with 12 bases between the two germline ends. The CDR3 is 13 residues long. For the CDR3, the DNA is TGTGCCAGCGAGATGGGAACATCCTACGAGCAGTACTTC. Protein product: CASEMGTSYEQYF.

The genes are TRBV28 and TRBJ2-7; D perhaps matches TRBD2 (5 bases). The CDR3 is 13 amino acids. Between the trimmed V and J ends, which lost 6 bases and 4 bases, there was a span of 13 bases. Germline loops: CDR1 MDHEN, CDR2 SYDVKM. CDR3 in DNA: TGTGCCAGCAGCGAGCGGATTCAGTACGAGCAGTACTTC. Translating gives CASSERIQYEQYF.